The clone carrying this T cell receptor (beta chain) occurred a few times. The target antigen is unknown. CDR3 length equals 15 residues. V lost 1 base, J lost 3 bases, and 5 bases stayed unmatched. Germline CDR1 LNHNV, CDR2 YYDKDF (reference sequence). The data were taken from a study of T cell repertoires in cytomegalovirus infection. Whole-study findings and limits: CMV-specific HLA-C-restricted TCR beta clonotypes dominated the ex vivo response.

TCRdb independently ran MiXCR on the reads; one entry per CDR3 protein. The table records about 52,000 distinct CDR3 sequences, around 20% of them present only once. This sequence joins TRBV15 and TRBJ2-5; TRBD2 matches 7 bases. This clonotype was sampled from a human donor in good health (CMV status not recorded). Some clones in this sample may be carry-over from other donors' samples. The material sequenced was CD8+ T cells from cultured PBMCs, taken from culture after CMV antigen stimulation. The CDR3 here is CATSRVASGKETQYF. CDR3 DNA sequence: TGTGCCACCAGCAGAGTCGCTAGCGGAAAAGAGACCCAGTACTTC.